The clone carrying this T cell receptor (beta chain) was recorded many times. The data were taken from a study of early T cells in non-severe SARS-CoV-2 infection. V lost 5 bases to trimming and J lost 3 bases; unmatched junction nucleotides: 4. CDR3 length: 15 residues. Per germline, CDR1 DFQATT and CDR2 SNEGSKA (reference sequence). MiXCR, run by TCRdb on the 5' RACE reads, gives a single entry per CDR3 protein. Of about 81,000 distinct CDR3 sequences in the sample, roughly 6% were seen once. The receptor comes from an adult who was a healthcare worker with PCR-confirmed SARS-CoV-2 infection or an uninfected control (not recorded which). The chain is built from TRBV20-1 and TRBJ2-2; 12 bases align to TRBD2. The sample was whole blood. For the CDR3, the DNA is TGCAGTGCTCATCGACTAGCGGGAGACACCGGGGAGCTGTTTTTT. Encoded protein: CSAHRLAGDTGELFF.